The entry below describes one T cell receptor beta chain. The antigen is unknown. This CDR3 contains 16 residues. Germline assignment: CDR1 LGHNA and CDR2 YNFKEQ. The germline V and J ends were trimmed by 1 base and 0 bases, with 7 bases remaining between them. The data stem from a study of OX40 agonist ivuxolimab in advanced cancers. Study summary: The dose-escalation cohort was roughly 84% male, with a mean age of 60 years, ranging about 23 to 90.

Overall study results and limits: Among the lowest peripheral clonal expansion occurred in 0.1-3.0 mg/kg partial responders. The mean number of expanded clones was higher in CD8+ T cells than in CD4+.

TCRdb's table, derived via immunoSEQ multiplex PCR, lists solely in-frame clones and lacks some. The profile shows 63,000 or so clones, around 88% of them singletons. This TCR derives from an adult with an advanced solid tumor such as melanoma, head and neck, liver or kidney cancer. The sample was CD4+ or CD8+ T cells sorted from blood, taken in a trial of the OX40 agonist ivuxolimab. J is TRBJ2-6 and V is TRBV4-2; a weak D match, TRBD1 (6 bases). CDR3 amino acids: CASSQGDNSGANVLTF. The CDR3 nucleotides are TGTGCCAGCAGCCAAGGGGACAACTCTGGGGCCAACGTCCTGACTTTC.